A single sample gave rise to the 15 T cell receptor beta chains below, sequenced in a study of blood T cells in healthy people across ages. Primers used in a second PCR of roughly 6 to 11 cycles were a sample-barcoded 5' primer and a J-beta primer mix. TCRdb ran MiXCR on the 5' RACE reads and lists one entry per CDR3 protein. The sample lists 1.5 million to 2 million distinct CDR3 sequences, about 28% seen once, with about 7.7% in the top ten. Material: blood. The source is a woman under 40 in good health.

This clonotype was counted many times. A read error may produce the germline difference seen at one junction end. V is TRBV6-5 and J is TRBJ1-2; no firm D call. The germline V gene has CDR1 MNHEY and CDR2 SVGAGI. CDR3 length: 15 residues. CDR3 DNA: TGTGCCAGCATTTACTCGGTAGGACCACCCTATGGCTACACCTTC. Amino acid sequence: CASIYSVGPPYGYTF.

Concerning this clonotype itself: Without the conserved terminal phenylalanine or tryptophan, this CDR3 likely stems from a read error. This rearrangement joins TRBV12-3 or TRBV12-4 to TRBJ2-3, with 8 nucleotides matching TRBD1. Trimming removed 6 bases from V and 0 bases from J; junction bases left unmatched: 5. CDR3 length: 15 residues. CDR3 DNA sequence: TGTGCCAGCAGCGCCGGGACAGGAAGCACAGATACGCAGTATTCT. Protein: CASSAGTGSTDTQYS.

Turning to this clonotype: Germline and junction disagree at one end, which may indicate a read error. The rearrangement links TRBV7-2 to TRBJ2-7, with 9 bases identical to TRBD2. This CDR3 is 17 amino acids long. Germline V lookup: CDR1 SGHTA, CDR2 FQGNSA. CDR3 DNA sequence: TGTGCCAGCAGCTTAGGGCGAGCGGGAGGTCGGTCCTATGAGCAGTACTTC. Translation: CASSLGRAGGRSYEQYF. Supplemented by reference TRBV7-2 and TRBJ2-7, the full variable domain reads GAGVSQSPSNKVTEKGKDVELRCDPISGHTALYWYRQSLGQGLEFLIYFQGNSAPDKSGLPSDRFSAERTGGSVSTLTIQRTQQEDSAVYLCASSLGRAGGRSYEQYFGPGTRLTVT.

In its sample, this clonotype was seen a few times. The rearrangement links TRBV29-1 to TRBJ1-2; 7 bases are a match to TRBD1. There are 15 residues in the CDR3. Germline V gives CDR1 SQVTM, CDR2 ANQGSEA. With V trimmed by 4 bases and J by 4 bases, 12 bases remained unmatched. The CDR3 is CSVVQDRAWVYGYTF. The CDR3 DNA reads TGCAGCGTTGTCCAAGACAGGGCCTGGGTCTATGGCTACACCTTC.

The CDR3 DNA sequence: TGTGCCAGCAGTTTCCGACAGGGGGGCAAGAACAATGAGCAGTTCTTC. It encodes CASSFRQGGKNNEQFF. The J gene is TRBJ2-1, the V gene TRBV12-3 or TRBV12-4, with 9 positions matching TRBD1. The CDR3 totals 16 residues. V was pared by 3 bases and J by 5 bases, with 8 bases of the junction left unmatched.

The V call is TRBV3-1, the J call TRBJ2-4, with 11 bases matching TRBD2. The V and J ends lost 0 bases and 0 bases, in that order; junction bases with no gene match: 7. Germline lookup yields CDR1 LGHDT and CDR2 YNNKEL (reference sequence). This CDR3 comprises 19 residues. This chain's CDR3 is CASSQDVGLAGLAKNIQYF. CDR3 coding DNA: TGTGCCAGCAGCCAAGATGTCGGACTAGCGGGTTTAGCCAAAAACATTCAGTACTTC. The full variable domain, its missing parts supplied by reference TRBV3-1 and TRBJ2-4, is DTAVSQTPKYLVTQMGNDKSIKCEQNLGHDTMYWYKQDSKKFLKIMFSYNNKELIINETVPNRFSPKSPDKAHLNLHINSLELGDSAVYFCASSQDVGLAGLAKNIQYFGAGTRLSVL.

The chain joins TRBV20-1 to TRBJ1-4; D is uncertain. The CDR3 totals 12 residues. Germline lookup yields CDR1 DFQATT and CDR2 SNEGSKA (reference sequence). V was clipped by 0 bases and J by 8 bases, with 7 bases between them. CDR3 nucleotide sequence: TGCAGTGCTAGAGATCCGGGGGAAAAACTGTTTTTT. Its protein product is CSARDPGEKLFF.

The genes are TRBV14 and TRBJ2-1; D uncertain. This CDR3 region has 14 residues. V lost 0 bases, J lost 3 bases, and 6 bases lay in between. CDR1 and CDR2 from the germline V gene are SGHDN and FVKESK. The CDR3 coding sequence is TGTGCCAGCAGCCAAGAAGCGCTCTACAATGAGCAGTTCTTC. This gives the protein CASSQEALYNEQFF.

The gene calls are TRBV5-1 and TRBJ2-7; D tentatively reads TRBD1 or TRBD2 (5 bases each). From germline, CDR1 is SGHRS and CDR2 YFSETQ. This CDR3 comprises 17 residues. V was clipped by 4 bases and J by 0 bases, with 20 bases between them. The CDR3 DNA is TGCGCCAGCAGCCCGGGGCGCAGCCAGAGCTACTCCTACGAGCAGTACTTC. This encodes CASSPGRSQSYSYEQYF.

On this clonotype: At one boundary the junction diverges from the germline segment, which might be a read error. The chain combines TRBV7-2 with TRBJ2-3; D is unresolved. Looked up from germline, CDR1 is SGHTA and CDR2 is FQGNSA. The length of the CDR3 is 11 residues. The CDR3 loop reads CAGRQTDTQYF. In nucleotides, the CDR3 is TGTGCCGGCAGGCAGACAGATACGCAGTATTTT.

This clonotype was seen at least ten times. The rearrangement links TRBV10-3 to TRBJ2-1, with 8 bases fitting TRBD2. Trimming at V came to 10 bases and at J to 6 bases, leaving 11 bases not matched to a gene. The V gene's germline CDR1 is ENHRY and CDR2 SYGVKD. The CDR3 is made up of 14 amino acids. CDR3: CATSGSLSPNEQFF. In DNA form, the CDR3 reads TGTGCCACGAGCGGGAGTTTATCCCCCAATGAGCAGTTCTTC.

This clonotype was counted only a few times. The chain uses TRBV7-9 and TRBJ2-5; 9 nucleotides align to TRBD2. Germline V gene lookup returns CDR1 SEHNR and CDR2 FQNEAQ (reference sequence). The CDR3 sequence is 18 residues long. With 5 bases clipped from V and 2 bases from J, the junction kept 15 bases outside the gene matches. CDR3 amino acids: CASSVKRLAGVPQETQYF. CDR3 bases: TGTGCCAGCAGCGTAAAGAGGTTAGCGGGAGTTCCTCAAGAGACCCAGTACTTC.

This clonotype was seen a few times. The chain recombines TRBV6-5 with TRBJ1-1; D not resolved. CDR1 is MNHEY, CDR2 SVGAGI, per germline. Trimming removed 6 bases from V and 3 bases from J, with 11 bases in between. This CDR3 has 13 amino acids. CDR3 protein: CASRRRQDTEAFF. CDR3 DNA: TGTGCCAGCAGACGCAGGCAGGACACTGAAGCTTTCTTT.

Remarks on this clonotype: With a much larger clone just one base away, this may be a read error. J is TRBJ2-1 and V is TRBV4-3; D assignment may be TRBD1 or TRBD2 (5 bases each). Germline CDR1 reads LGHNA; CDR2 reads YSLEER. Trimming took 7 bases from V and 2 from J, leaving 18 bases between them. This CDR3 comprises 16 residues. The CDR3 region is CASTRTLADTYNEQFF. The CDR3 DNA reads TGCGCCAGCACCCGGACTCTTGCGGACACCTACAATGAGCAGTTCTTC.

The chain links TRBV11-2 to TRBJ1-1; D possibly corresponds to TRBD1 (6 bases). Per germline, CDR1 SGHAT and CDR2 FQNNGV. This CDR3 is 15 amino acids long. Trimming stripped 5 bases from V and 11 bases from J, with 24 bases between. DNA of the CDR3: TGTGCCAGCAGCGTCACACAGGGAGGCGATATGTGGGCTTTCTTT. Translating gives CASSVTQGGDMWAFF. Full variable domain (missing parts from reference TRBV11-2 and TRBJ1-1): EAGVAQSPRYKIIEKRQSVAFWCNPISGHATLYWYQQILGQGPKLLIQFQNNGVVDDSQLPKDRFSAERLKGVDSTLKIQPAKLEDSAVYLCASSVTQGGDMWAFFGQGTRLTVV.